Shown below are 14 T cell receptor beta chains from a single sample sequenced in a study of blood T cell repertoires in COVID-19. The table came from immunoSEQ multiplex PCR; TCRdb's copy has only in-frame clones and leaves some out. The table includes a few hundred thousand clones, over 75% detected once. Sequences were obtained from PBMCs or T cells enriched from blood (not recorded which). The source is a woman aged 18 to 35 who had recovered from COVID-19.

The V call is TRBV3-1 (or the pseudogene TRBV3-2), the J call TRBJ2-2; 11 nucleotides agree with TRBD2. From germline, CDR1 is LGHDT and CDR2 YNNKEL (reference sequence). The CDR3 totals 18 residues. J lost 5 bases, V lost 4 bases, and 12 bases had no gene match. Here the CDR3 DNA reads TGTGCCAGCAGCCGACCAACTAGCGGGAGCTCGGGGACCGGGGAGCTGTTTTTT. This codes for CASSRPTSGSSGTGELFF.

The CDR3 is CASSLWTGNNQPQHF. Written as DNA, the CDR3 is TGTGCCAGCAGCCTCTGGACAGGGAACAATCAGCCCCAGCATTTT. This chain joins TRBV7-2 and TRBJ1-5; 8 bases map to TRBD1. Germline V gene data show CDR1 as SGHTA and CDR2 as FQGNSA. This CDR3 comprises 15 residues. V lost 5 bases to trimming and J lost 3 bases; unmatched junction nucleotides: 6.

This chain uses TRBV27 with TRBJ1-2; possible D gene TRBD1, 5 bases. The CDR3 extends over 15 amino acids. Trimming took 5 bases from V and 3 from J, leaving 16 bases between them. In germline, CDR1 is MNHEY, CDR2 SMNVEV (reference sequence). The CDR3 DNA reads TGTGCCAGCAGTGACGTTCCGGGGGGACACTATGGCTACACCTTC. This sequence encodes CASSDVPGGHYGYTF.

V and J are TRBV7-3 and TRBJ1-2; 9 bases line up with TRBD1. The CDR3 spans 15 residues. The germline gives CDR1 SGHTA, CDR2 FQGTGA. With 5 bases clipped from V and 2 bases from J, the junction kept 6 bases outside the gene matches. The CDR3 protein is CASSPTGGTNYGYTF. DNA of the CDR3: TGTGCCAGCAGCCCGACAGGGGGTACGAACTATGGCTACACCTTC.

The V gene is TRBV12-3 or TRBV12-4, the J gene TRBJ1-6; D is unclear. V lost 3 bases, J lost 7 bases, and 7 bases lay in between. The CDR3 has 13 amino acids. The CDR3 DNA sequence: TGTGCCAGCAGTTTCTCCCAGAATTCACCCCTCCACTTT. Its protein is CASSFSQNSPLHF.

The chain has TRBV27 and TRBJ1-1, with no clear D. V shed 3 bases and J shed 2 bases, with 10 bases lying between them. The CDR3 spans 14 residues. In germline, CDR1 is MNHEY, CDR2 SMNVEV (reference sequence). The CDR3 DNA reads TGTGCCAGCAGTTTCGAGAGGTCTAACACTGAAGCTTTCTTT. This encodes CASSFERSNTEAFF.

The count of this clone is one. The rearrangement uses TRBV19 and TRBJ1-4, with 8 bases aligning to TRBD1. The V gene end was trimmed by 5 bases and the J gene end by 7 bases; junction bases not matched to a gene: 3. This CDR3 comprises 13 residues. Germline-derived CDR1 and CDR2 are LNHDA and SQIVND (reference sequence). Here the CDR3 reads CASSGQGGEKLFF. The CDR3 coding sequence is TGTGCCAGTAGTGGACAGGGAGGTGAAAAACTGTTTTTT. The full variable domain, with the rest looked up from reference TRBV19 and TRBJ1-4, is DGGITQSPKYLFRKEGQNVTLSCEQNLNHDAMYWYRQDPGQGLRLIYYSQIVNDFQKGDIAEGYSVSREKKESFPLTVTSAQKNPTAFYLCASSGQGGEKLFFGSGTQLSVL.

This chain joins TRBV18 and TRBJ1-4; 11 nucleotides match TRBD1. J gave up 0 bases and V 4 bases, and 10 bases lay outside the gene matches. This CDR3 is built from 19 residues. The germline V gene has CDR1 KGHSH and CDR2 LQKENI. CDR3 protein: CASSQTDRGRVATNEKLFF. The DNA of the CDR3 is TGTGCCAGCTCACAAACGGACAGGGGGCGAGTTGCAACTAATGAAAAACTGTTTTTT.

This chain joins TRBV28 and TRBJ1-1; D is ambiguous. V was pared by 2 bases and J by 0 bases, with 7 bases between. Germline values: CDR1 MDHEN, CDR2 SYDVKM. The CDR3 spans 14 residues. CDR3 sequence: CASSLDKMNTEAFF. CDR3 in DNA: TGTGCCAGCAGTTTAGACAAGATGAACACTGAAGCTTTCTTT.

The chain carries TRBV18 and TRBJ1-2; 9 nucleotides agree with TRBD1. The CDR3 sequence is 16 residues long. CDR1 and CDR2 (germline): KGHSH, LQKENI. The trim removed 4 bases at V and 7 bases at J, leaving 13 bases unmatched. The CDR3 region has the DNA TGTGCCAGCTCACAGGGGACAGGGAGCGCGGTTGGTGGCTACACCTTC. It translates to CASSQGTGSAVGGYTF.

The chain uses TRBV11-2 and TRBJ2-1; 7 bases are shared with TRBD2. V lost 7 bases and J lost 4; bases outside the gene matches: 19. CDR3 length equals 18 residues. The germline V gene has CDR1 SGHAT and CDR2 FQNNGV. CDR3 in DNA: TGTGCCAGCACCCACCGGGGGGACCCCCGGTTTATTTACAATGAGCAGTTCTTC. Amino acid sequence: CASTHRGDPRFIYNEQFF.

This chain connects TRBV10-3 to TRBJ2-1; D perhaps matches TRBD2 (7 bases). The CDR3 is 15 residues long. The V gene lost 5 bases and the J gene lost 7 bases, with 18 bases spanning the gap. CDR1 and CDR2 from the germline V gene are ENHRY and SYGVKD. In DNA, the CDR3 is TGTGCCATCAGTTCGTACCGGGGGGCGCATAATGAGCAGTTCTTC. Protein: CAISSYRGAHNEQFF.

The genes are TRBV27 and TRBJ2-7; TRBD1 matches 7 bases. The CDR3 totals 14 residues. Germline loops: CDR1 MNHEY, CDR2 SMNVEV (reference sequence). Losses at the gene ends were 4 bases for V and 0 bases for J; bases not matched to a gene: 3. Here the CDR3 DNA reads TGTGCCAGCAGTTACCGACAGGGCTCCTACGAGCAGTACTTC. Its translation: CASSYRQGSYEQYF.

The table lists this clone with many counts. The V and J genes are TRBV7-8 and TRBJ1-1; 9 bases map to TRBD1. CDR3 length: 15 amino acids. Germline V lookup: CDR1 SGHVS, CDR2 FQNEAQ. Trimming at V came to 5 bases and at J to 5 bases, leaving 9 bases not matched to a gene. CDR3 sequence reads: CASSAGTGPVTEAFF. CDR3 sequence (DNA): TGTGCCAGCAGCGCCGGGACAGGGCCGGTGACTGAAGCTTTCTTT.